The sequence of this T cell receptor (beta chain) was determined in a study of cytomegalovirus exposure and HLA in healthy donors. Study context: Genotyping of roughly 400 donors showed that around 86% belonged to the Caucasian-associated ancestry cluster.

The PCR contained 60 Vbeta and 13 Jbeta primers. Repertoires were generated with immunoSEQ multiplex PCR, while TCRdb's copy carries only in-frame clones and drops some. The sample holds 150,000 or so clones, more than 8% seen once. Germline assignment: CDR1 LNHDA and CDR2 SQIVND (reference sequence). The ends were cut back, 1 base at V and 7 bases at J, with 11 bases in the middle. This CDR3 region has 14 residues. This clone was counted only a few times. The antigen is undetermined. Findings of the study overall: Association of a missense DCLRE1C variant with TCR beta V- and J-gene trimming was reported in a later analysis. A few V segments could not be told apart, such as TRBV6-2 and TRBV6-3, and were left out. Cytomegalovirus-associated TCR beta chains were listed, numbering around 150.

Source material: PBMCs. V usage is TRBV19 and J usage is TRBJ1-5; D not certain. The TCR sequence derives from a man aged 50-59 years in good health and CMV-seronegative. CDR3 amino acids: CASSIGSVGQPQHF. The CDR3 DNA follows: TGTGCCAGTAGTATAGGTTCAGTCGGGCAGCCCCAGCATTTT.